The next 21 T cell receptor beta chains were all read from a single sample in a study of regulatory T cells in long-lasting Graves disease. To make TCR beta libraries, researchers used iRepertoire HTBI primers and Arm-PCR of CDR3 regions. TCRdb re-called the multiplex PCR reads with MiXCR, one entry per CDR3 protein. Here the sample spans around 250,000 distinct CDR3 sequences, about 20% being singletons. The time point: newly diagnosed GD, antithyroid drugs for less than 3 months. PBMCs provided the RNA from which the TCR library was made. The same specimen was also included in a second study, on T cells in Graves' hyperthyroidism and ophthalmopathy.

Specimen: peripheral blood mononuclear cells (PBMCs), collected at new diagnosis, from a patient treated with antithyroid drugs. Source of these receptors: a woman in her 30s with Graves disease.

This chain uses TRBV15 with TRBJ1-3, with no clear D. Germline loops: CDR1 LNHNV, CDR2 YYDKDF (reference sequence). The CDR3 is 17 amino acids. V was trimmed by 1 base and J by 0 bases, leaving 13 bases between them. The CDR3 reads CATSRAEGYRSGNTIYF. CDR3 DNA: TGTGCCACCAGCAGAGCGGAAGGATACCGCTCTGGAAACACCATATATTTT.

This clonotype has at least ten counts. The DNA for the CDR3 is TGTGCCAGCTTTACCTACAGGCGGGAATCCGGGGAGCTGTTTTTT. Amino acids: CASFTYRRESGELFF. The rearrangement uses TRBV27 and TRBJ2-2; tentatively, D is TRBD2 (6 bases). Germline assignment: CDR1 MNHEY and CDR2 SMNVEV (reference sequence). Trimming pared 8 bases from V and 6 bases from J, leaving 19 bases between. This CDR3 is 15 amino acids long.

This clonotype was seen repeatedly, ten times or more. This chain joins TRBV6-1 and TRBJ1-6; D remains ambiguous. Trimming took off 7 bases at V and 9 bases at J, with 13 bases between the two ends. The germline gives CDR1 MNHNS, CDR2 SASEGT. The CDR3 extends over 13 amino acids. The CDR3 sequence: CASKRQSSSPLHF. The CDR3 DNA is TGTGCCAGCAAAAGGCAGAGTAGTTCACCCCTCCACTTT.

This clonotype has a count of ten or more. The chain couples TRBV5-4 to TRBJ1-2; D is unresolved. V was cut by 5 bases and J by 6 bases, with 17 bases left in between. The CDR3 length is 14 residues. CDR1 is SGHNT, CDR2 YYREEE, per germline (reference sequence). CDR3 in DNA: TGTGCCAGCAGAAGGGCAGGCCGAAATGATGGCTACACCTTC. Its protein product is CASRRAGRNDGYTF.

This chain uses TRBV6-2 or TRBV6-3 with TRBJ2-4; tentatively, D is TRBD1 (5 bases). From germline, CDR1 is MNHEY and CDR2 SVGEGT. Trimming shortened V by 4 bases and J by 7 bases, and 17 bases separated the two germline ends. The CDR3 is 15 residues long. CDR3 bases: TGTGCCAGCAGTTTGGTAAGGGGTAGGGCCAACATTCAGTACTTC. Protein product: CASSLVRGRANIQYF.

In its sample, this clonotype was seen many times. This sequence joins TRBV6-2 or TRBV6-3 and TRBJ2-5; D ambiguous. CDR1 is MNHEY and CDR2 is SVGEGT in the germline V gene. The ends were cut back, 6 bases at V and 4 bases at J, with 21 bases in the middle. The CDR3 covers 16 residues. The CDR3 DNA reads TGTGCCAGCAGGGCACCCTTTGGCGCAGGTCTAGAGACCCAGTACTTC. It codes for CASRAPFGAGLETQYF.

This clonotype was recorded a few times. The CDR3 end shows no conserved phenylalanine or tryptophan, and so a read error is likely. The chain employs TRBV7-7 and TRBJ2-1, with TRBD2 matching over 13 bases. Germline V gene lookup returns CDR1 SSHAT and CDR2 FNYEAQ (reference sequence). There are 16 residues in the CDR3. The CDR3 reads CASSLRGTSGVNEQFL. In nucleotides, the CDR3 is TGTGCTAGCAGCTTACGTGGGACTAGCGGGGTCAATGAGCAGTTCCTC.

This clonotype has a count of ten or more. The chain carries TRBV24-1 and TRBJ2-5, with 11 bases lining up with TRBD1. The CDR3 spans 17 residues. The germline V gene encodes CDR1 KGHDR and CDR2 SFDVKD. The J segment lost 4 bases and the V segment lost 2 bases, leaving 8 bases of the junction unmatched. The CDR3 sequence: CATSDSSGGQGAETQYF. CDR3 nucleotides: TGTGCCACCAGTGATTCCTCAGGCGGACAGGGGGCAGAGACCCAGTACTTC.

This chain connects TRBV20-1 to TRBJ2-3; 12 nucleotides match TRBD2. The CDR3 covers 13 residues. Trimming at V came to 8 bases and at J to 4 bases, leaving 4 bases not matched to a gene. Germline assignment: CDR1 DFQATT and CDR2 SNEGSKA (reference sequence). The CDR3 nucleotides are TGCAGTACCAGGACTAGCGGGGCAGATACGCAGTATTTT. This codes for CSTRTSGADTQYF.

This clonotype was seen more than once but under ten times. The rearrangement uses TRBV2 and TRBJ1-3; no firm D call. Trimming cost V 4 bases and J 7 bases, with 5 bases left between them. The length of the CDR3 is 11 residues. Germline lookup yields CDR1 SNHLY and CDR2 FYNNEI. The CDR3 loop is CASSGSNTIYF. In DNA, the CDR3 is TGTGCCAGCAGTGGGTCCAACACCATATATTTT.

V is TRBV5-1 and J is TRBJ1-2; D is unresolved. Germline V gives CDR1 SGHRS, CDR2 YFSETQ. The V end lost 0 bases, the J end lost 7 bases, and 13 bases lay between the germline ends. The CDR3 spans 14 residues. CDR3 region: CASSLDLISIGYTF. The DNA for the CDR3 is TGCGCCAGCAGCTTGGACTTGATCTCTATTGGCTACACCTTC.

This clonotype was recorded many times. V gene TRBV5-1 combines with J gene TRBJ2-1; 9 bases map to TRBD2. Unmatched junction bases numbered 3, after V lost 4 bases and J lost 1 base. The CDR3 totals 15 residues. In germline, CDR1 is SGHRS, CDR2 YFSETQ. CDR3 sequence (DNA): TGCGCCAGCAGCGGAAGCGGGGGGTCCTACAATGAGCAGTTCTTC. This sequence encodes CASSGSGGSYNEQFF.

This clonotype has a handful of counts. The CDR3: CASSEENNSPLHF. The CDR3 DNA reads as TGTGCCAGCAGTGAAGAGAACAATTCACCCCTCCACTTT. The chain joins TRBV6-2 or TRBV6-3 to TRBJ1-6; D not resolved. With 5 bases removed from V and 7 bases from J, the gap between germline ends came to 9 bases. Looked up from germline, CDR1 is MNHEY and CDR2 is SVGEGT. The CDR3 covers 13 residues.

This clonotype was picked up many times. This rearrangement joins TRBV11-2 to TRBJ1-2; 9 nucleotides line up with TRBD1. The CDR3 consists of 13 residues. Germline V lookup: CDR1 SGHAT, CDR2 FQNNGV. V gave up 1 base and J gave up 8 bases; unmatched junction bases: 2. The CDR3 DNA follows: TGTGCCAGCAGCTTAGGGACAGGGGACGGCTACACCTTC. It encodes CASSLGTGDGYTF.

This clonotype showed up just a few times. The chain recombines TRBV6-1 with TRBJ2-7; tentative D call: TRBD2 (5 bases). Per germline, CDR1 MNHNS and CDR2 SASEGT. The CDR3 spans 15 residues. With 3 bases removed from V and 3 bases from J, the gap between germline ends came to 15 bases. The CDR3 coding sequence is TGTGCCAGCAGTGAGGCAGGAGGTCGAAACTACGAGCAGTACTTC. Its protein is CASSEAGGRNYEQYF.

The sample holds many counts of this clonotype. CDR3 loop: CASSEQDNSPLHF. Here the CDR3 DNA reads TGTGCCAGCAGTGAACAGGATAATTCACCCCTCCACTTT. The chain carries TRBV6-1 and TRBJ1-6; D remains ambiguous. Trimming left V 2 bases short and J 5 bases short, with 4 bases between. The CDR3 is 13 amino acids. Germline lookup yields CDR1 MNHNS and CDR2 SASEGT.

This clonotype has just a few counts. This rearrangement joins TRBV4-1 to TRBJ1-1; 8 bases fit TRBD1. The CDR3 spans 16 residues. The V gene's germline CDR1 is MGHRA and CDR2 YSYEKL. Trimming removed 1 base from V and 0 bases from J; junction bases left unmatched: 4. CDR3 sequence: CASSQGQGSMNTEAFF. Here the CDR3 DNA reads TGCGCCAGCAGCCAAGGACAGGGGTCTATGAACACTGAAGCTTTCTTT.

Ten or more counts support this clonotype. The CDR3 nucleotides read TGCGCCAGCAGCCCGACGTGGGGGCGCAATCAGCCCCAGCATTTT. It yields the protein CASSPTWGRNQPQHF. This chain joins TRBV5-1 and TRBJ1-5, with a weak D call TRBD1 (6 bases). The ends were cut back, 4 bases at V and 2 bases at J, with 13 bases in the middle. Germline lookup yields CDR1 SGHRS and CDR2 YFSETQ. The CDR3 is 15 amino acids. Looking up the rest from reference TRBV5-1 and TRBJ1-5 gives the full variable domain: KAGVTQTPRYLIKTRGQQVTLSCSPISGHRSVSWYQQTPGQGLQFLFEYFSETQRNKGNFPGRFSGRQFSNSRSEMNVSTLELGDSALYLCASSPTWGRNQPQHFGDGTRLSIL.

In this sample, this clonotype turned up many times. The V and J genes are TRBV5-1 and TRBJ2-1; D is unresolved. Germline lookup yields CDR1 SGHRS and CDR2 YFSETQ. V was shortened by 0 bases and J by 2 bases, with 6 bases between the two germline ends. There are 14 residues in the CDR3. Written as DNA, the CDR3 is TGCGCCAGCAGCTTGGAGAGAGCCTACAATGAGCAGTTCTTC. It encodes CASSLERAYNEQFF.

This clonotype was recorded at least ten times. This chain joins TRBV27 and TRBJ1-1; 8 nucleotides align to TRBD1. Germline CDR1 MNHEY, CDR2 SMNVEV (reference sequence). V dropped 6 bases and J dropped 5; count of bases not matched to a gene: 8. The CDR3 extends over 14 amino acids. The CDR3 protein is CASSSDRVGTEAFF. In nucleotides, the CDR3 is TGTGCCAGCAGCTCGGACAGGGTCGGAACTGAAGCTTTCTTT.

This clonotype was recorded many times. This rearrangement joins TRBV20-1 to TRBJ2-3; 8 bases line up with TRBD2. J was trimmed by 4 bases and V by 0 bases; bases with no gene match: 6. The germline V gene has CDR1 DFQATT and CDR2 SNEGSKA (reference sequence). CDR3 length: 15 amino acids. CDR3 amino acids: CSARDSSGVADTQYF. For the CDR3, the DNA is TGCAGTGCTAGAGATAGTAGCGGGGTCGCAGATACGCAGTATTTT.